Included here is one T cell receptor (beta chain) sequence, with context. Its antigen is still unknown. These data belong to a study of T cells after yellow fever vaccination. Study overall: With SMART-Seq v4 Ultra Low Input, the fractions containing low cell numbers were prepared. Overall study findings and caveats: Most clones from primary vaccination resurfaced after the booster (approximately 96% CD4, around 89% CD8).

As TCR cDNA was made by 5'RACE template switching, a universal primer site and UMIs were added. Via MiXCR, TCRdb re-called the 5' RACE reads, giving one row per CDR3 protein. The table records some 300,000 distinct CDR3 sequences, 7% to 9% of them present only once. Germline loops: CDR1 DFQATT, CDR2 SNEGSKA (reference sequence). The CDR3 is 17 residues long. J lost 0 bases, V lost 6 bases, and 6 bases had no gene match. This TCR was sampled from a man aged 18 to 30 who received the YFV17D yellow fever vaccine. The chain has TRBV20-1 and TRBJ2-1, with 15 bases identical to TRBD2. The sequencing here drew on PBMCs, taken approximately 40 days after the first yellow fever vaccination. CDR3 bases: TGCAGTGCCACCGGGACTAGCGGGGGGAGCTCCTACAATGAGCAGTTCTTC. It yields the protein CSATGTSGGSSYNEQFF.